The 21 T cell receptor beta chains reported below all come from one sample, sequenced in a study of graft-versus-host responses after intestinal transplantation. Their antigens remain unidentified. Using immunoSEQ multiplex PCR, the repertoire was profiled, and TCRdb retains in-frame clones only, with some absent. The sample records more than 90,000 clones, around nine tenths being singletons. The sequences come from unstimulated CD4+ T cells sorted from spleen or lymph node cells, collected before transplant. The receptors shown here come from a human donor who was the organ donor for an intestinal transplant.

The chain uses TRBV6-1 and TRBJ2-7; 8 positions agree with TRBD2. V was clipped by 4 bases and J by 6 bases; unmatched bases: 5. This CDR3 has 13 amino acids. Germline CDR1 reads MNHNS; CDR2 reads SASEGT. The CDR3: CASSAPGRGEQYF. The CDR3, as DNA: TGTGCCAGCAGTGCCCCCGGGAGGGGCGAGCAGTACTTC.

The CDR3 DNA follows: TGTGCCAGCAGCTTAGTGACGCACACCGGGGAGCTGTTTTTT. Translation gives CASSLVTHTGELFF. The chain has TRBV7-2 and TRBJ2-2; D unresolved. V shed 1 base and J shed 3 bases, with 6 bases lying between them. The CDR3 extends over 14 amino acids. Looked up from germline, CDR1 is SGHTA and CDR2 is FQGNSA.

V gene TRBV5-6 combines with J gene TRBJ2-3; D ambiguous. Trimming left V 0 bases short and J 4 bases short, with 6 bases between. Germline V gives CDR1 SGHDT, CDR2 YYEEEE. The CDR3 runs 13 residues. CDR3 amino acids: CASSLAPPDTQYF. The CDR3 nucleotides are TGTGCCAGCAGCTTGGCTCCTCCAGATACGCAGTATTTT.

The gene calls are TRBV9 and TRBJ1-5; D is unclear. The V gene lost 0 bases and the J gene lost 0 bases, with 7 bases spanning the gap. This CDR3 comprises 15 residues. The germline gives CDR1 SGDLS, CDR2 YYNGEE. The CDR3 bases are TGTGCCAGCAGCGTAGGGGGAAATAGCAATCAGCCCCAGCATTTT. Encoded protein: CASSVGGNSNQPQHF.

V gene TRBV10-3 combines with J gene TRBJ2-7; D not certain. CDR3 length equals 11 residues. Germline V gives CDR1 ENHRY, CDR2 SYGVKD. V lost 4 bases and J 6 bases, leaving 7 bases between the germline ends. CDR3 loop: CAISGYGEQYF. CDR3 nucleotides: TGTGCCATCAGTGGATACGGCGAGCAGTACTTC.

This chain links TRBV7-9 with TRBJ2-3, with 8 bases fitting TRBD2. This CDR3 is 17 amino acids long. Unmatched junction bases numbered 12, after V lost 4 bases and J lost 3 bases. Per germline, CDR1 SEHNR and CDR2 FQNEAQ (reference sequence). CDR3 region: CASSSNTGLEQTDTQYF. In nucleotides, the CDR3 is TGTGCCAGCAGCTCGAACACGGGACTAGAGCAAACAGATACGCAGTATTTT.

This clone was counted a single time. This chain joins TRBV2 and TRBJ2-7, with 13 bases aligning to TRBD2. Germline V gene data show CDR1 as SNHLY and CDR2 as FYNNEI. Unmatched junction bases numbered 4, after V lost 6 bases and J lost 2 bases. The CDR3 covers 15 residues. The CDR3 DNA reads TGTGCCAGCAGCGATGGACTAGCGGGAGCCTACGAGCAGTACTTC. This translates into CASSDGLAGAYEQYF.

J is TRBJ1-2 and V is TRBV29-1, with 8 positions matching TRBD1. The J segment lost 4 bases and the V segment lost 7 bases, leaving 8 bases of the junction unmatched. Germline V gene sequence: CDR1 SQVTM, CDR2 ANQGSEA. The CDR3 sequence is 13 residues long. CDR3 loop: CSAVTGAGYGYTF. CDR3 bases: TGCAGCGCAGTGACAGGGGCGGGCTATGGCTACACCTTC.

This rearrangement joins TRBV27 to TRBJ2-5; TRBD1 matches at 10 bases. The germline gives CDR1 MNHEY, CDR2 SMNVEV (reference sequence). V lost 1 base, J lost 5 bases, and 4 bases stayed unmatched. CDR3 length equals 15 residues. CDR3 coding DNA: TGTGCCAGCAGTTTATGGGGACAGGGGTACGAGACCCAGTACTTC. This codes for CASSLWGQGYETQYF.

This clone was counted once. The rearrangement links TRBV5-1 to TRBJ2-7; D possibly corresponds to TRBD2 (5 bases). This CDR3 has 15 amino acids. Germline CDR1 is SGHRS and CDR2 is YFSETQ. The germline V and J ends were trimmed by 0 bases and 2 bases, with 12 bases remaining between them. The CDR3 spells CASSLASDGAYEQYF. CDR3 nucleotide sequence: TGCGCCAGCAGCTTGGCGTCGGACGGGGCCTACGAGCAGTACTTC.

V gene TRBV5-1 combines with J gene TRBJ2-5; D gene uncertain. The length of the CDR3 is 13 residues. V was pared by 8 bases and J by 0 bases, with 11 bases between. Germline assignment: CDR1 SGHRS and CDR2 YFSETQ. CDR3 DNA sequence: TGCGCCAGAGCAATACCGTACCAAGAGACCCAGTACTTC. It specifies CARAIPYQETQYF. Variable domain in full (rest from reference TRBV5-1 and TRBJ2-5): KAGVTQTPRYLIKTRGQQVTLSCSPISGHRSVSWYQQTPGQGLQFLFEYFSETQRNKGNFPGRFSGRQFSNSRSEMNVSTLELGDSALYLCARAIPYQETQYFGPGTRLLVL.

The rearrangement joins TRBV25-1 to TRBJ1-4, with D unclear. V dropped 2 bases and J dropped 4 bases, with 11 bases sitting between them. Per germline, CDR1 MGHDK and CDR2 SYGVNS. The CDR3 consists of 15 residues. The CDR3 DNA is TGTGCCAGCAGTGAAGGCTGGACTCTTAATGAAAAACTGTTTTTT. Encoded protein: CASSEGWTLNEKLFF.

Remarks on this clone: A junction boundary mismatches the germline segment, possibly from a read error. The rearrangement uses TRBV10-3 and TRBJ2-7; possibly TRBD2 for D (8 bases). In germline, CDR1 is ENHRY, CDR2 SYGVKD. The CDR3 contains 15 residues. This CDR3 reads CAVSESGGGPYEQYF. Here the CDR3 DNA reads TGTGCCGTCAGTGAGTCGGGAGGGGGCCCCTACGAGCAGTACTTC.

The chain is built from TRBV7-4 and TRBJ2-7; 7 bases align to TRBD1. Germline V gives CDR1 SGHVT, CDR2 SQSDAQ. The CDR3 sequence is 16 residues long. V was clipped by 3 bases and J by 7 bases; unmatched bases: 15. CDR3 protein: CASSFGAFTGAWEQYF. CDR3 DNA sequence: TGTGCCAGCAGCTTTGGGGCTTTTACAGGGGCCTGGGAGCAGTACTTC.

The genes are TRBV11-3 and TRBJ2-1; 9 bases line up with TRBD2. CDR3 length: 17 amino acids. V shed 0 bases, J shed 7 bases, and the junction held 10 bases outside the gene matches. The germline CDR1 and CDR2 sequences are SGHNT and YENEEA. CDR3 nucleotide sequence: TGTGCCAGCAGCTTAGATCGTCTAGCGGGAATCGGTAATGAGCAGTTCTTC. It specifies CASSLDRLAGIGNEQFF.

The J gene is TRBJ1-5, the V gene TRBV4-2, with no clear D. The CDR3 covers 13 residues. With 3 bases removed from V and 4 bases from J, the gap between germline ends came to 7 bases. Germline lookup yields CDR1 LGHNA and CDR2 YNFKEQ. For the CDR3, the DNA is TGTGCCAGCAGCCAGTCGGGAAATCAGCCCCAGCATTTT. It specifies CASSQSGNQPQHF.

This clone was seen only a few times. The rearrangement uses TRBV4-3 and TRBJ2-7; TRBD1 might be the D (8 bases). V was shortened by 5 bases and J by 3 bases, with 20 bases between the two germline ends. CDR3 length: 16 residues. Per germline, CDR1 LGHNA and CDR2 YSLEER. Here the CDR3 DNA reads TGCGCCAGCAGCGCTCAGCGGGACAGGACGATCTACGAGCAGTACTTC. It yields the protein CASSAQRDRTIYEQYF.

The genes are TRBV7-3 and TRBJ2-5, with 8 bases aligning to TRBD2. The V gene's germline CDR1 is SGHTA and CDR2 FQGTGA. The ends lost 1 base at V and 5 bases at J; junction bases unmatched: 6. The CDR3 runs to 15 residues. CDR3 sequence: CASSLKAGEGETQYF. The CDR3 nucleotides are TGTGCCAGCAGCTTAAAAGCGGGAGAAGGGGAGACCCAGTACTTC.

The chain employs TRBV6-5 and TRBJ2-5, with a weak D call TRBD2 (6 bases). The CDR3 is made up of 16 amino acids. CDR1 is MNHEY, CDR2 SVGAGI, per germline. Between the trimmed V and J ends, which lost 3 bases and 5 bases, there was a span of 19 bases. CDR3 coding DNA: TGTGCCAGCAGTTATGAGTTCTATGGCGGGGCGGAGACCCAGTACTTC. Its protein product is CASSYEFYGGAETQYF.

The gene calls are TRBV28 and TRBJ1-5; D may be TRBD1 (5 bases). Germline loops: CDR1 MDHEN, CDR2 SYDVKM. The CDR3 runs 15 residues. Trimming stripped 6 bases from V and 0 bases from J, with 12 bases between. This chain's CDR3 is CASRGSGDSNQPQHF. DNA for the CDR3: TGTGCCAGCAGGGGGTCGGGGGATAGCAATCAGCCCCAGCATTTT.

The rearrangement uses TRBV10-3 and TRBJ2-7; perhaps TRBD2 as D (6 bases). CDR3 length: 13 amino acids. Trimming cost V 4 bases and J 4 bases, with 11 bases left between them. CDR1 is ENHRY and CDR2 is SYGVKD in the germline V gene. This CDR3 is CAISVRGKYEQYF. As DNA, the CDR3 is TGTGCCATCAGTGTTCGCGGGAAATACGAGCAGTACTTC.